Listed below are T cell receptor beta chains from one sample, sequenced in a study of CD8+ T cells in alopecia areata. The data were produced by immunoSEQ multiplex PCR, yet TCRdb's version contains in-frame clones alone and is incomplete. The sample lists a few hundred thousand clones, roughly 44% occurring once. The sequencing here drew on CD4+ T cells sorted from blood, taken at roughly week 36, from a patient treated with tofacitinib. These receptors originate from a human donor with alopecia areata. Each CDR3 is given with its conserved first and last residue. The order of the fields is CDR3 DNA, CDR3 protein, V gene, D gene, J gene, clone size. The D gene is left open where the match is weak. Where a row states a size, it is once, few, many or the class of an expanded clone; other rows omit it.

cdr3_nt: TGTGCCAGTAGTATGTGGACAGCCGCAAACACCATATATTTT; cdr3_aa: CASSMWTAANTIYF; v_call: TRBV19; d_call: -; j_call: TRBJ1-3; clone_size: -
cdr3_nt: TGTGCCAGCAGCCAAGGGTCCTCGGCTAGGGGAGAGACCCAGTACTTC; cdr3_aa: CASSQGSSARGETQYF; v_call: TRBV4-2; d_call: -; j_call: TRBJ2-5; clone_size: -
cdr3_nt: TGTGCCAGCAGTGAAGGAGGGGCTGGGGCCAACGTCCTGACTTTC; cdr3_aa: CASSEGGAGANVLTF; v_call: TRBV25-1; d_call: -; j_call: TRBJ2-6; clone_size: -
cdr3_nt: TGCAGCGCGACCGGGACAGGATTCACCGGGGAGCTGTTTTTT; cdr3_aa: CSATGTGFTGELFF; v_call: TRBV29-1; d_call: TRBD1; j_call: TRBJ2-2; clone_size: few
cdr3_nt: TGTGCCTGGAGTTTAATGACTTCCGGGGAGCTGTTTTTT; cdr3_aa: CAWSLMTSGELFF; v_call: TRBV30; d_call: -; j_call: TRBJ2-2; clone_size: -
cdr3_nt: TGTGCCAGCAGCTTAGAGGCGGGAGTAGTTTCCGGGGAGCTGTTTTTT; cdr3_aa: CASSLEAGVVSGELFF; v_call: TRBV7-3; d_call: TRBD2; j_call: TRBJ2-2; clone_size: few
cdr3_nt: TGTGCCAGCAGCTTAGCGTCGGACTATGGCTACACCTTC; cdr3_aa: CASSLASDYGYTF; v_call: TRBV7-9; d_call: -; j_call: TRBJ1-2; clone_size: few
cdr3_nt: TGTGCCAGCAGGAATCGGCGGCAGACGGGTGAGCAGTTCTTC; cdr3_aa: CASRNRRQTGEQFF; v_call: TRBV2; d_call: -; j_call: TRBJ2-1; clone_size: -
cdr3_nt: TGCAGCGCTAGGACTAGCGGGAGGGCGTCTGAGCAGTTCTTC; cdr3_aa: CSARTSGRASEQFF; v_call: TRBV29-1; d_call: TRBD2; j_call: TRBJ2-1; clone_size: -
cdr3_nt: TGTGCCAGCAGCTCCGGTCCAAATCAGCCCCAGCATTTT; cdr3_aa: CASSSGPNQPQHF; v_call: TRBV9; d_call: -; j_call: TRBJ1-5; clone_size: -
cdr3_nt: TGTGCTAGCGCGGCACAGGGGGCTTCCGGGGAGCTGTTTTTT; cdr3_aa: CASAAQGASGELFF; v_call: TRBV7-7; d_call: TRBD1; j_call: TRBJ2-2; clone_size: -
cdr3_nt: TGTGCCAGCAGCCGAGGGCCGATGAACACTGAAGCTTTCTTT; cdr3_aa: CASSRGPMNTEAFF; v_call: TRBV5-4; d_call: -; j_call: TRBJ1-1; clone_size: many
cdr3_nt: TGCGCCAGCAGCTTGGCCAGCGGGAGGACAGAGACCCAGTACTTC; cdr3_aa: CASSLASGRTETQYF; v_call: TRBV5-1; d_call: TRBD2; j_call: TRBJ2-5; clone_size: -
cdr3_nt: TGTGCCAGCAGCGTAGGTGGGGTAGGTGAGCAGTTCTTC; cdr3_aa: CASSVGGVGEQFF; v_call: TRBV9; d_call: -; j_call: TRBJ2-1; clone_size: -
cdr3_nt: TGTGCCAGCAGACCCCAGGGGGCGCGGGGGACTGAAGCTTTCTTT; cdr3_aa: CASRPQGARGTEAFF; v_call: TRBV28; d_call: TRBD1; j_call: TRBJ1-1; clone_size: many
cdr3_nt: TGTGCCACCAGCCGCCGCGTTAGCACAGATACGCAGTATTTT; cdr3_aa: CATSRRVSTDTQYF; v_call: TRBV15; d_call: -; j_call: TRBJ2-3; clone_size: -
cdr3_nt: TGCGCCAGCAGGGAGCCGGACAGGGCCGACGAGCAGTACTTC; cdr3_aa: CASREPDRADEQYF; v_call: TRBV10-2; d_call: TRBD1; j_call: TRBJ2-7; clone_size: -
cdr3_nt: TGTGCCAGCAGTGAATACGGGACCCAGGCTGGGGGCTACACCTTC; cdr3_aa: CASSEYGTQAGGYTF; v_call: TRBV2; d_call: -; j_call: TRBJ1-2; clone_size: once
cdr3_nt: TGTGCCAGCAGCCCGGGGACAGGTACAAATCAGCCCCAGCATTTT; cdr3_aa: CASSPGTGTNQPQHF; v_call: TRBV5-4; d_call: TRBD1; j_call: TRBJ1-5; clone_size: -
cdr3_nt: TGCGCCAGCAGCTTGGGGCAGTCTTACACGTACAATGAGCAGTTCTTC; cdr3_aa: CASSLGQSYTYNEQFF; v_call: TRBV5-1; d_call: -; j_call: TRBJ2-1; clone_size: -
cdr3_nt: TGTGCCAGCGGTGTTTGGGATGCGGCCAAAAACATTCAGTACTTC; cdr3_aa: CASGVWDAAKNIQYF; v_call: TRBV27; d_call: -; j_call: TRBJ2-4; clone_size: few
cdr3_nt: TGTGCCAGCGGGGTGGGGCAACGCGAGACCCAGTACTTC; cdr3_aa: CASGVGQRETQYF; v_call: TRBV6-5; d_call: -; j_call: TRBJ2-5; clone_size: -
cdr3_nt: TGCGCCAGCAGCCAAGTATATGGGTCCTACGAGCAGTACTTC; cdr3_aa: CASSQVYGSYEQYF; v_call: TRBV4-3; d_call: -; j_call: TRBJ2-7; clone_size: -
cdr3_nt: TGTGCCAGCAGTTATATGGGGGAGGCGGATACGCAGTATTTT; cdr3_aa: CASSYMGEADTQYF; v_call: TRBV27; d_call: -; j_call: TRBJ2-3; clone_size: -
cdr3_nt: TGTGCCTGGAGGGAATATACTAGACACCAAGAGACCCAGTACTTC; cdr3_aa: CAWREYTRHQETQYF; v_call: TRBV30; d_call: -; j_call: TRBJ2-5; clone_size: -
cdr3_nt: TGTGCCAGCAGGGGCCCCAGGGTTTCTGGAAACACCATATATTTT; cdr3_aa: CASRGPRVSGNTIYF; v_call: TRBV6-6; d_call: -; j_call: TRBJ1-3; clone_size: few
cdr3_nt: TGTGCCAGCAGCCAAGATTGGTGGACCGGGGAGCTGTTTTTT; cdr3_aa: CASSQDWWTGELFF; v_call: TRBV14; d_call: -; j_call: TRBJ2-2; clone_size: -
cdr3_nt: TGTGCCAGCAGCTTGGTAGGGGAGACCCAGTACTTC; cdr3_aa: CASSLVGETQYF; v_call: TRBV5-4; d_call: -; j_call: TRBJ2-5; clone_size: -
cdr3_nt: TGCAGCGCCTCCGAGAGCACAGATACGCAGTATTTT; cdr3_aa: CSASESTDTQYF; v_call: TRBV29-1; d_call: -; j_call: TRBJ2-3; clone_size: -
cdr3_nt: TGTGCCTGGAGTAGAAGCCGGGACAGAGGGGGAGTGGGCAATCAGCCCCAGCATTTT; cdr3_aa: CAWSRSRDRGGVGNQPQHF; v_call: TRBV30; d_call: TRBD1; j_call: TRBJ1-5; clone_size: -
cdr3_nt: TGTGCCAGCGGAGGACTAGCGGCCATTCCAGATACGCAGTATTTT; cdr3_aa: CASGGLAAIPDTQYF; v_call: TRBV2; d_call: TRBD2; j_call: TRBJ2-3; clone_size: -
cdr3_nt: TGTGCCAGCAGCTCGGGACCCTCGGGGGAGCAGTTCTTC; cdr3_aa: CASSSGPSGEQFF; v_call: TRBV7-3; d_call: -; j_call: TRBJ2-1; clone_size: -
cdr3_nt: TGCAGTGCTAGAGACGGACGGCAAGCTTTCTTT; cdr3_aa: CSARDGRQAFF; v_call: TRBV20-1; d_call: -; j_call: TRBJ1-1; clone_size: -
cdr3_nt: TGCAGCGCCCTTCATGGGGGGAACTCCTACGAGCAGTACTTC; cdr3_aa: CSALHGGNSYEQYF; v_call: TRBV29-1; d_call: -; j_call: TRBJ2-7; clone_size: few
cdr3_nt: TGTGCCTGGACCCCAGGAGGCTATGGCTACACCTTC; cdr3_aa: CAWTPGGYGYTF; v_call: TRBV30; d_call: -; j_call: TRBJ1-2; clone_size: -
cdr3_nt: TGTGCCAGCAGCGTAGTCCCTAGAACCTCCAATATCTATGGCTACACCTTC; cdr3_aa: CASSVVPRTSNIYGYTF; v_call: TRBV9; d_call: -; j_call: TRBJ1-2; clone_size: -
cdr3_nt: TGTGCCAGCAGCCCAGCCCCGCCGGCAACTAATGAAAAACTGTTTTTT; cdr3_aa: CASSPAPPATNEKLFF; v_call: TRBV7-6; d_call: -; j_call: TRBJ1-4; clone_size: few
cdr3_nt: TGTGCCAGCAGCCACGTGCCGGGACACCTCTCCGGGGAGCTGTTTTTT; cdr3_aa: CASSHVPGHLSGELFF; v_call: TRBV7-2; d_call: -; j_call: TRBJ2-2; clone_size: -
cdr3_nt: TGTGCCAGCAGCTATACCAGGGACTCTGGGGCCAACGTCCTGACTTTC; cdr3_aa: CASSYTRDSGANVLTF; v_call: TRBV11-2; d_call: -; j_call: TRBJ2-6; clone_size: -
cdr3_nt: TGTGCCAGCAGCGGAGGGGGGCTGGAGACCCAGTACTTC; cdr3_aa: CASSGGGLETQYF; v_call: TRBV9; d_call: -; j_call: TRBJ2-5; clone_size: -
cdr3_nt: TGCGCCAGCAGCACAAACCAAGAGACCCAGTACTTC; cdr3_aa: CASSTNQETQYF; v_call: TRBV5-1; d_call: -; j_call: TRBJ2-5; clone_size: few
cdr3_nt: TGTGCTAGTGGTTTGCGTCCTGATACGCAGTATTTT; cdr3_aa: CASGLRPDTQYF; v_call: TRBV12-5; d_call: -; j_call: TRBJ2-3; clone_size: -
cdr3_nt: TGCGCCAGCAGCTTGAGGGGGAACACCGGGGAGCTGTTTTTT; cdr3_aa: CASSLRGNTGELFF; v_call: TRBV5-1; d_call: -; j_call: TRBJ2-2; clone_size: -
cdr3_nt: TGCGCCAGCAGTCAATCGACCCGGGGCAGGTACGAGCAGTACTTC; cdr3_aa: CASSQSTRGRYEQYF; v_call: TRBV23-1; d_call: -; j_call: TRBJ2-7; clone_size: -
cdr3_nt: TGTGCCAGCAGCCAAGATCTCGATGAGCTGACAGATACGCAGTATTTT; cdr3_aa: CASSQDLDELTDTQYF; v_call: TRBV14; d_call: -; j_call: TRBJ2-3; clone_size: -
cdr3_nt: TGTGCCAGCAGCCAACCGACAGGGACCCTCTACGAGCAGTACTTC; cdr3_aa: CASSQPTGTLYEQYF; v_call: TRBV5-6; d_call: TRBD1; j_call: TRBJ2-7; clone_size: -
cdr3_nt: TGCAGCATCGGACAGGGGGCGAGGGGGGCCACAGATACGCAGTATTTT; cdr3_aa: CSIGQGARGATDTQYF; v_call: TRBV29-1; d_call: TRBD1; j_call: TRBJ2-3; clone_size: few
cdr3_nt: TGTGCCAGCAGCCCCGGCGGAGTGGCGGTTACGCAGTATTTT; cdr3_aa: CASSPGGVAVTQYF; v_call: TRBV7-3; d_call: -; j_call: TRBJ2-3; clone_size: -
cdr3_nt: TGTGCCAGCAGCTTGTATGCGGGAGGGCCGGGGGAGCAGTACTTC; cdr3_aa: CASSLYAGGPGEQYF; v_call: TRBV5-4; d_call: TRBD2; j_call: TRBJ2-7; clone_size: -
cdr3_nt: TGTGCCACCAGCAGGACAGGGGAAGAGACCCAGTACTTC; cdr3_aa: CATSRTGEETQYF; v_call: TRBV15; d_call: TRBD1; j_call: TRBJ2-5; clone_size: -